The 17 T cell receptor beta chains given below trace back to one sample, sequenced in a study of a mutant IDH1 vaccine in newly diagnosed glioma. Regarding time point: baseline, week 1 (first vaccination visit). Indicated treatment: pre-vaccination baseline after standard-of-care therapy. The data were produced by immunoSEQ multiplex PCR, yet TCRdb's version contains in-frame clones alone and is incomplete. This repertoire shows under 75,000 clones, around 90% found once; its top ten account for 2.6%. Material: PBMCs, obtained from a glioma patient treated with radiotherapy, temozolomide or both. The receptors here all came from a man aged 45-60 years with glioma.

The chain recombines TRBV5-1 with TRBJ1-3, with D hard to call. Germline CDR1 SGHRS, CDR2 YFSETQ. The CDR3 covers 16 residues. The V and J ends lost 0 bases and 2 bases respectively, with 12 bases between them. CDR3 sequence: CASSLVGSLAGNTIYF. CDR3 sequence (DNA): TGCGCCAGCAGCTTGGTTGGGTCTCTGGCTGGAAACACCATATATTTT.

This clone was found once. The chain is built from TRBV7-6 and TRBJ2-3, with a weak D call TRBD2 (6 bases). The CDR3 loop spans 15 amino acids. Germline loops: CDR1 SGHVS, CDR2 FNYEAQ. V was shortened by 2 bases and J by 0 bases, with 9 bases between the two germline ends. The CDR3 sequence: CASSLSGTSTDTQYF. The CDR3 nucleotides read TGTGCCAGCAGCTTATCAGGGACTAGCACAGATACGCAGTATTTT.

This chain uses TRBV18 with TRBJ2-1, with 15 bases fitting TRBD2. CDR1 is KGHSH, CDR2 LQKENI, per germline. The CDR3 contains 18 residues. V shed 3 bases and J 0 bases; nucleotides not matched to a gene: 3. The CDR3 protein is CASSPQGLAGGSYNEQFF. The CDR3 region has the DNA TGTGCCAGCTCACCTCAGGGACTAGCGGGGGGCTCCTACAATGAGCAGTTCTTC.

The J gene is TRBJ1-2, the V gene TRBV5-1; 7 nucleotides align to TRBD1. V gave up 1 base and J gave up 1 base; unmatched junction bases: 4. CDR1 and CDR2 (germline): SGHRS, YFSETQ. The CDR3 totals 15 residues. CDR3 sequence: CASSLTGDHNYGYTF. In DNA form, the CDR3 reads TGCGCCAGCAGCTTGACAGGGGACCATAACTATGGCTACACCTTC.

In nucleotides, the CDR3 is TGTGCCAGCAGTCCCCTTTTGCCGGGGTTGGGGACCCAGTACTTC. Its translation is CASSPLLPGLGTQYF. The chain joins TRBV6-6 to TRBJ2-5; weak D call: TRBD2 (5 bases). V shed 5 bases and J shed 7 bases, with 20 bases lying between them. Germline assignment: CDR1 MNHNY and CDR2 SVGAGI (reference sequence). This CDR3 has 15 residues.

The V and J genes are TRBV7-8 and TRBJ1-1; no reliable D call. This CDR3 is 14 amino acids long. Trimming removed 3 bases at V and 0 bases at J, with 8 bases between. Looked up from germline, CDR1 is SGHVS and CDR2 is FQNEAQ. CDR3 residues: CASSFADLNTEAFF. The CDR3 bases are TGTGCCAGCAGCTTTGCAGACTTGAACACTGAAGCTTTCTTT.

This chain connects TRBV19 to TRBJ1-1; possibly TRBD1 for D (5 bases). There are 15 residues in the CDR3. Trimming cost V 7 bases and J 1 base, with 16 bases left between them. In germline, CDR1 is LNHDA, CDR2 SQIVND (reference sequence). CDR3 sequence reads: CASTMGPGKNTEAFF. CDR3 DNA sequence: TGTGCCAGTACCATGGGGCCAGGGAAGAACACTGAAGCTTTCTTT.

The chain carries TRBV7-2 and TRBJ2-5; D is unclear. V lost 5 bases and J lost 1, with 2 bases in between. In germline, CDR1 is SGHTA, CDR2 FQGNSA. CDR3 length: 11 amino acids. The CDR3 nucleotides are TGTGCCAGCAGCCCCCAAGAGACCCAGTACTTC. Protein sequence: CASSPQETQYF. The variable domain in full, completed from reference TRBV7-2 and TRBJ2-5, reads GAGVSQSPSNKVTEKGKDVELRCDPISGHTALYWYRQSLGQGLEFLIYFQGNSAPDKSGLPSDRFSAERTGGSVSTLTIQRTQQEDSAVYLCASSPQETQYFGPGTRLLVL.

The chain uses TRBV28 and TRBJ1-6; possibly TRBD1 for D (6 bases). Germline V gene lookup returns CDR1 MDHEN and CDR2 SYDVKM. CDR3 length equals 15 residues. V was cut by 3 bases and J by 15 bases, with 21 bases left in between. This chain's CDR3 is CASSFGRGVFRNLHF. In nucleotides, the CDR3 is TGTGCCAGCAGTTTCGGCAGGGGTGTTTTCCGTAACCTCCACTTT.

CDR3 region: CASSPRLADSKDTQYF. CDR3 in DNA: TGTGCCAGCAGCCCCAGACTAGCGGACTCCAAGGATACGCAGTATTTT. The chain combines TRBV4-2 with TRBJ2-3, with 9 bases aligning to TRBD2. The CDR3 runs to 16 residues. V was clipped by 4 bases and J by 6 bases; unmatched bases: 11. Germline values: CDR1 LGHNA, CDR2 YNFKEQ.

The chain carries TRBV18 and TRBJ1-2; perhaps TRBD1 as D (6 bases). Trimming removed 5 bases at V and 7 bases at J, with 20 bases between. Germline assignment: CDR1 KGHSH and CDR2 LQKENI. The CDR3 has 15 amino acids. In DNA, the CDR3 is TGTGCCAGCTCAGCCCGCCAAGACAGGACAAGTGGCTACACCTTC. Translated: CASSARQDRTSGYTF.

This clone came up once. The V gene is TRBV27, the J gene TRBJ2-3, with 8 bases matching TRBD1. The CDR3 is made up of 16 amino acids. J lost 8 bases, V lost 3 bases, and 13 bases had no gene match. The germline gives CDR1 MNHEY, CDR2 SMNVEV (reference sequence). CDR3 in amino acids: CASSLSGQGAGSTQYF. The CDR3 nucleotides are TGTGCCAGCAGTTTGTCAGGGCAGGGGGCCGGAAGTACGCAGTATTTT.

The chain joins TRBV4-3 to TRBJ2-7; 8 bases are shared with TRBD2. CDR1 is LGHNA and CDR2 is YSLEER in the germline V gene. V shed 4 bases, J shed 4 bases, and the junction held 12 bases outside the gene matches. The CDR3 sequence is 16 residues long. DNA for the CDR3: TGCGCCAGCAGCCCCTACCCTGGCGGGGGGACTTACGAGCAGTACTTC. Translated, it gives CASSPYPGGGTYEQYF.

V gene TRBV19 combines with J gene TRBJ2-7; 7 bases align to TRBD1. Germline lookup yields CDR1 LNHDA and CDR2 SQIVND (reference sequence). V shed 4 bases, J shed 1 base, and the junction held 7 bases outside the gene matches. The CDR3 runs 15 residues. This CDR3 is CASSKGTGESYEQYF. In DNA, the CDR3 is TGTGCCAGTAGTAAGGGAACAGGGGAATCCTACGAGCAGTACTTC.

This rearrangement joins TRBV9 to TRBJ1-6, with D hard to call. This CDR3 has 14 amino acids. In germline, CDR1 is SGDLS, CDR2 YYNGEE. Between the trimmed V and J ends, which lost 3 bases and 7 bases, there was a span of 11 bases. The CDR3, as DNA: TGTGCCAGCAGCGATAGGACGACGAATTCACCCCTCCACTTT. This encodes CASSDRTTNSPLHF.

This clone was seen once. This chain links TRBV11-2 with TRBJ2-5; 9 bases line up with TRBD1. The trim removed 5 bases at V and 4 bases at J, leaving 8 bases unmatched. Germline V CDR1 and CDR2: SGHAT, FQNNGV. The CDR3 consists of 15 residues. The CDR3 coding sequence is TGTGCCAGCAGCCCCCTAAGACAGGGGGTAGAGACCCAGTACTTC. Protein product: CASSPLRQGVETQYF.

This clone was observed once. In nucleotides, the CDR3 is TGTGCCAGCAGCTTAGAGGGAAATAGCAATCAGCCCCAGCATTTT. Encoded protein: CASSLEGNSNQPQHF. V and J are TRBV7-8 and TRBJ1-5; D is uncertain. This CDR3 is built from 15 residues. Germline-derived CDR1 and CDR2 are SGHVS and FQNEAQ. V lost 1 base and J 0 bases, leaving 7 bases between the germline ends.